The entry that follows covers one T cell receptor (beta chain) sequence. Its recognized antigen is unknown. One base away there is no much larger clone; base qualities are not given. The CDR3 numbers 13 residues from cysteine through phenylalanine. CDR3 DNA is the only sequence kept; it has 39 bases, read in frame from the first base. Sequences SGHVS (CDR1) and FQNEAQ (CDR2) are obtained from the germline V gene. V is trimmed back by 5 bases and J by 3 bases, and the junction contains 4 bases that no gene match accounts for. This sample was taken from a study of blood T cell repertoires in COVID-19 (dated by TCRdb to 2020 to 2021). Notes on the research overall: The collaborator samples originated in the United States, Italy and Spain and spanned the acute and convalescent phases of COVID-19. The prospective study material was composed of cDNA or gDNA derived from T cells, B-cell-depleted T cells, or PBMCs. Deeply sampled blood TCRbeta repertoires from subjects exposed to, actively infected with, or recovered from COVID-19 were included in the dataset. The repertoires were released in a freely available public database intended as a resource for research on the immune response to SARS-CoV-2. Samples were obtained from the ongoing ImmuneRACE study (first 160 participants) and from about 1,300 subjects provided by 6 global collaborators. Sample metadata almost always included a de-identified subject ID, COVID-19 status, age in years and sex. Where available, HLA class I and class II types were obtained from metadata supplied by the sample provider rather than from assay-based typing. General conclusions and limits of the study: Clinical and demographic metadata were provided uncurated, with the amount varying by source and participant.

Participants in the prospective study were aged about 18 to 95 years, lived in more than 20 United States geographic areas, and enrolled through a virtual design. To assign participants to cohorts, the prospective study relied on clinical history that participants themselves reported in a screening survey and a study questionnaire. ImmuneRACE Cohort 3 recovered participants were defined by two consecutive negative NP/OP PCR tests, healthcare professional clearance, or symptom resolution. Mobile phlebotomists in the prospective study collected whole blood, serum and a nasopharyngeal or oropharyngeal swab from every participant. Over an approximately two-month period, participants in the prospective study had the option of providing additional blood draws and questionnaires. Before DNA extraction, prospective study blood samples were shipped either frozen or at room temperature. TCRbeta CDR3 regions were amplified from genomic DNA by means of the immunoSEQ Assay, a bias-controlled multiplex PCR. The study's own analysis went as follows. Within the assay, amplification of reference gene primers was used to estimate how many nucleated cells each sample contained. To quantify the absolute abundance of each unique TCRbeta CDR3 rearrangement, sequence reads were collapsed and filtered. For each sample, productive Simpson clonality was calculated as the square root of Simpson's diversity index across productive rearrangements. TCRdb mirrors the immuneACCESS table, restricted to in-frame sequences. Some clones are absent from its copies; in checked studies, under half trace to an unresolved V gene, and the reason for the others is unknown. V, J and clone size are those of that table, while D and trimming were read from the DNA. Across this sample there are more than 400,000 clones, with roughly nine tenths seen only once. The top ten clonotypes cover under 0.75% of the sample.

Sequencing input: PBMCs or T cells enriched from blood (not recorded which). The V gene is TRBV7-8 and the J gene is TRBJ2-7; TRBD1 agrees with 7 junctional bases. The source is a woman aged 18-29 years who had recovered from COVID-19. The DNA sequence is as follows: TGTGCCAGCAGCCGACAGGGTCTCTACGAGCAGTACTTC. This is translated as CASSRQGLYEQYF.